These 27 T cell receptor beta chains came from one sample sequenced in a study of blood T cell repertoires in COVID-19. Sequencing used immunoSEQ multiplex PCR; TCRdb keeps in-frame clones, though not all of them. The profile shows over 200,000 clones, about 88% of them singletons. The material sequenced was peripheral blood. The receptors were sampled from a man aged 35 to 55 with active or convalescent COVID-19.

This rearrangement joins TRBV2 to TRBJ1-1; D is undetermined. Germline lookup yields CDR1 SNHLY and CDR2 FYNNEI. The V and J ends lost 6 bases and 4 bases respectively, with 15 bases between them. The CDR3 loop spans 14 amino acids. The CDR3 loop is CASRVFSGGTEAFF. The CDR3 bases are TGTGCCAGCAGGGTGTTCTCAGGAGGCACTGAAGCTTTCTTT.

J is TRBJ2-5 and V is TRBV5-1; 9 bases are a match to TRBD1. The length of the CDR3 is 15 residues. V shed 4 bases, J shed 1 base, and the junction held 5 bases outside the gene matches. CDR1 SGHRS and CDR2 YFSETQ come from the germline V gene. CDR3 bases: TGCGCCAGCAGCGGGCTGGGACAGGGCCAAGAGACCCAGTACTTC. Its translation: CASSGLGQGQETQYF.

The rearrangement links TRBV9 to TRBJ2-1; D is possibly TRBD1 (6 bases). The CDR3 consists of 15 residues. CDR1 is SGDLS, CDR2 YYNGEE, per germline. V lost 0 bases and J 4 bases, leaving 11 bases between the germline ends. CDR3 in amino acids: CASSVEGVNYNEQFF. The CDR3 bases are TGTGCCAGCAGCGTAGAGGGGGTGAATTACAATGAGCAGTTCTTC.

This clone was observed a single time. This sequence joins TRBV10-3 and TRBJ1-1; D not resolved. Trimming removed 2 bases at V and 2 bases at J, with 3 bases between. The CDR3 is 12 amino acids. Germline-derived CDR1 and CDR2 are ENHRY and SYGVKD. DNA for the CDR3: TGTGCCATCAGTGAGCTCAACACTGAAGCTTTCTTT. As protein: CAISELNTEAFF.

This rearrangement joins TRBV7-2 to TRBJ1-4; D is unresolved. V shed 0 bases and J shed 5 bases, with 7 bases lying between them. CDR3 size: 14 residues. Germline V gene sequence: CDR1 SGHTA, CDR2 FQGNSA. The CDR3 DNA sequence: TGTGCCAGCAGCTTAGCGGGCCCCAATGAAAAACTGTTTTTT. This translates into CASSLAGPNEKLFF. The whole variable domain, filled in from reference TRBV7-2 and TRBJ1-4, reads GAGVSQSPSNKVTEKGKDVELRCDPISGHTALYWYRQSLGQGLEFLIYFQGNSAPDKSGLPSDRFSAERTGGSVSTLTIQRTQQEDSAVYLCASSLAGPNEKLFFGSGTQLSVL.

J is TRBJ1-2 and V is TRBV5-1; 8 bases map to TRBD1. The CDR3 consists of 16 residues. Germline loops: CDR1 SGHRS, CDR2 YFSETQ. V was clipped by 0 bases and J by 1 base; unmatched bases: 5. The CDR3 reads CASSLDGQGGNYGYTF. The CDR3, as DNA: TGCGCCAGCAGCTTGGACGGACAGGGAGGTAACTATGGCTACACCTTC.

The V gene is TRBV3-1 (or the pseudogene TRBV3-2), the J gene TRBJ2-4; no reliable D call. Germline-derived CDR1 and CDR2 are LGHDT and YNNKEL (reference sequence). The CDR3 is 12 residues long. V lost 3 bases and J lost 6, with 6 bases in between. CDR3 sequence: CASSQPGNIQYF. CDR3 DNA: TGTGCCAGCAGCCAGCCCGGAAACATTCAGTACTTC.

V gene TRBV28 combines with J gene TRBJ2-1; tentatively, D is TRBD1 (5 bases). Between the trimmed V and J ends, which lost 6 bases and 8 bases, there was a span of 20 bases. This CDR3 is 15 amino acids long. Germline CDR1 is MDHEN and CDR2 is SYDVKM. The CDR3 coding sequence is TGTGCCAGCAGGAAAGACAGCTTACAATTCTATGAGCAGTTCTTC. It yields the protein CASRKDSLQFYEQFF.

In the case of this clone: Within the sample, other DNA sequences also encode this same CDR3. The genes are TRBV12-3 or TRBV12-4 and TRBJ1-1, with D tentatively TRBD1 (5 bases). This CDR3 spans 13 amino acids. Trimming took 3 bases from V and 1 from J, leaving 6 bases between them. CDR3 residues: CASSLQGNTEAFF. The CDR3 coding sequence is TGTGCCAGCAGTTTGCAGGGGAACACTGAAGCTTTCTTT.

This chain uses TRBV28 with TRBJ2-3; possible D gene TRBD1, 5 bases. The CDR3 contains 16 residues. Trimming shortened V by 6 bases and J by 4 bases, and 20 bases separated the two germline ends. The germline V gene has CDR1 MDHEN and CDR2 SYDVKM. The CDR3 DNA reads TGTGCCAGCAGCCCTCTTTGGGCCAGCAGGGCAGATACGCAGTATTTT. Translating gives CASSPLWASRADTQYF.

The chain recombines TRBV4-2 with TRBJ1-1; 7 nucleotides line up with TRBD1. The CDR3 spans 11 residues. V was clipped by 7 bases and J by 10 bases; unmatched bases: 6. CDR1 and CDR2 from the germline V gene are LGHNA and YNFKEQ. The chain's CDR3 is CASTATGRAFF. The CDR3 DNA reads TGTGCCAGCACCGCGACAGGGCGAGCTTTCTTT.

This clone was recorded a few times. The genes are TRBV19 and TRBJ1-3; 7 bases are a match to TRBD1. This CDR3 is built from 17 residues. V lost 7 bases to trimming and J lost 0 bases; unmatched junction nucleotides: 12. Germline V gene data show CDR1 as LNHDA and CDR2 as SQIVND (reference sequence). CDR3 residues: CASNAGTASHSGNTIYF. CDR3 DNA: TGTGCCAGTAACGCCGGGACAGCCAGCCACTCTGGAAACACCATATATTTT.

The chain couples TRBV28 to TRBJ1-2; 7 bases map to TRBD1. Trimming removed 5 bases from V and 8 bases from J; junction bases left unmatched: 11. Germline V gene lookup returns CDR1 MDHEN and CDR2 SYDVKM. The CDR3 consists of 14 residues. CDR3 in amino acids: CASSPTRQGPGYTF. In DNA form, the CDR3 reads TGTGCCAGCAGTCCGACAAGACAGGGTCCAGGCTACACCTTC.

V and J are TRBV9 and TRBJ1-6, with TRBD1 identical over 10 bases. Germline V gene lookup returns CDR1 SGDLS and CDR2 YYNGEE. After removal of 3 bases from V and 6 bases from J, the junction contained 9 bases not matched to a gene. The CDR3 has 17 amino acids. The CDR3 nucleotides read TGTGCCAGCAGCGCGACCGGGACAGGGGTGGTTAATTCACCCCTCCACTTT. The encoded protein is CASSATGTGVVNSPLHF.

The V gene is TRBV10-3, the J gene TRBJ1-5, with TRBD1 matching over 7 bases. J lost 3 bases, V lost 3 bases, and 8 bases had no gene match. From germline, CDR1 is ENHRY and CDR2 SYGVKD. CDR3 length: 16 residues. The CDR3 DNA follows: TGTGCCATCAGTGATGGAGGGGGCGGATACAATCAGCCCCAGCATTTT. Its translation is CAISDGGGGYNQPQHF.

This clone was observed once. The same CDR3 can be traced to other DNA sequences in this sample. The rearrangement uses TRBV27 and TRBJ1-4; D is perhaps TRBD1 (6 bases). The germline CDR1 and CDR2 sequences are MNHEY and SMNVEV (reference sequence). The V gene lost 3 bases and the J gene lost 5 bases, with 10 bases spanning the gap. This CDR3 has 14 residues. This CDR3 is CASSLDRGNEKLFF. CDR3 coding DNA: TGTGCCAGCAGTTTGGACAGAGGGAATGAAAAACTGTTTTTT.

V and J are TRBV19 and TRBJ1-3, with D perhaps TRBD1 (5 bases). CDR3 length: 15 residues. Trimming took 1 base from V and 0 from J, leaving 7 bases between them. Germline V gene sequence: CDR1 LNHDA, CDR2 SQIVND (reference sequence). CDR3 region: CASSIADISGNTIYF. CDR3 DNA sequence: TGTGCCAGTAGTATAGCGGACATCTCTGGAAACACCATATATTTT.

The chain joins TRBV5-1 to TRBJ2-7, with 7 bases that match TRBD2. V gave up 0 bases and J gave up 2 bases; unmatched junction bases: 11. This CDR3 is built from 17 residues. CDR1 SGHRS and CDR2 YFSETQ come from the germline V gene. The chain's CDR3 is CASSLASGGSIAYEQYF. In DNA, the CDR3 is TGCGCCAGCAGCTTGGCTTCTGGCGGGAGCATCGCCTACGAGCAGTACTTC. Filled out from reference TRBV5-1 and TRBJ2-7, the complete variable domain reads KAGVTQTPRYLIKTRGQQVTLSCSPISGHRSVSWYQQTPGQGLQFLFEYFSETQRNKGNFPGRFSGRQFSNSRSEMNVSTLELGDSALYLCASSLASGGSIAYEQYFGPGTRLTVT.

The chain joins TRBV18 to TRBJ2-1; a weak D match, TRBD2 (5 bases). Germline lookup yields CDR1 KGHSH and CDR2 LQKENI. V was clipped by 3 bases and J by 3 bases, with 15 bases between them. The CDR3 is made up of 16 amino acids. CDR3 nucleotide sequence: TGTGCCAGCTCACCGCGGACTCGGCGTCTCTACAATGAGCAGTTCTTC. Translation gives CASSPRTRRLYNEQFF.

The chain's CDR3 is CASSQGESLLTNTEAFF. The CDR3 DNA reads TGCGCCAGCAGCCAAGGGGAGTCCCTCCTGACGAACACTGAAGCTTTCTTT. The chain joins TRBV4-1 to TRBJ1-1; D uncertain. The CDR3 has 17 amino acids. Germline CDR1 is MGHRA and CDR2 is YSYEKL. Trimming took 1 base from V and 1 from J, leaving 16 bases between them.

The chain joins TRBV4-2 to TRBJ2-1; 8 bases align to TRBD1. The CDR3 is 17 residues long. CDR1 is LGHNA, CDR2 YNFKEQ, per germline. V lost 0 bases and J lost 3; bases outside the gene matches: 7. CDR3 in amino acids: CASSQDSSDRVYNEQFF. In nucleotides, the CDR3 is TGTGCCAGCAGCCAAGATTCGTCGGACAGGGTCTACAATGAGCAGTTCTTC.

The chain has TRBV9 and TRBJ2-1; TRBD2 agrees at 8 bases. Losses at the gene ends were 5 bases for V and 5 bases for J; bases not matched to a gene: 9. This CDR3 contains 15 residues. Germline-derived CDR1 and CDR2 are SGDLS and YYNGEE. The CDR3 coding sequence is TGTGCCAGCAGGCCTGACGGGAGGGCAGACAATGAGCAGTTCTTC. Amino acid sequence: CASRPDGRADNEQFF. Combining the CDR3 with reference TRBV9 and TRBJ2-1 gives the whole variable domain DSGVTQTPKHLITATGQRVTLRCSPRSGDLSVYWYQQSLDQGLQFLIQYYNGEERAKGNILERFSAQQFPDLHSELNLSSLELGDSALYFCASRPDGRADNEQFFGPGTRLTVL.

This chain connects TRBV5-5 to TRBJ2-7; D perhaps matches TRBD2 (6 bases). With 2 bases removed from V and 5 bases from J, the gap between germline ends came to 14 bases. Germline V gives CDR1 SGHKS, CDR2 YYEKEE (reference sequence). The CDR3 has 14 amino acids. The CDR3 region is CASSFDAGTDEQYF. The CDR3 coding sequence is TGTGCCAGCAGCTTTGATGCGGGAACGGACGAGCAGTACTTC. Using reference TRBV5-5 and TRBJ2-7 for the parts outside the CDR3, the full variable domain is DAGVTQSPTHLIKTRGQQVTLRCSPISGHKSVSWYQQVLGQGPQFIFQYYEKEERGRGNFPDRFSARQFPNYSSELNVNALLLGDSALYLCASSFDAGTDEQYFGPGTRLTVT.

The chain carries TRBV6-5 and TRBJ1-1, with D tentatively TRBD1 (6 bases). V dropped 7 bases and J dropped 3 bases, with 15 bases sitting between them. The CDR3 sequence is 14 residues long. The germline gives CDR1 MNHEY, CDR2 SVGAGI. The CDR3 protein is CASKGQIIYTEAFF. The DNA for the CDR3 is TGTGCCAGCAAAGGACAGATTATCTACACTGAAGCTTTCTTT.

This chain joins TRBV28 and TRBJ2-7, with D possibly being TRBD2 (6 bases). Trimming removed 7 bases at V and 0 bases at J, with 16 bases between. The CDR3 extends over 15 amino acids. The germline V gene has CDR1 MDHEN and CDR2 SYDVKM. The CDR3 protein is CASNPPGGYSYEQYF. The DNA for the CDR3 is TGTGCCAGCAACCCACCCGGAGGGTACTCCTACGAGCAGTACTTC.

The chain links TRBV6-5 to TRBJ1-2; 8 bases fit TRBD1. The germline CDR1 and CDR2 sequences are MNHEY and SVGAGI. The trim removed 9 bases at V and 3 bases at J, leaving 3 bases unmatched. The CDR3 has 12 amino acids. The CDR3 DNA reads TGTGCCAGTCGGACAGGGTACTATGGCTACACCTTC. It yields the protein CASRTGYYGYTF.

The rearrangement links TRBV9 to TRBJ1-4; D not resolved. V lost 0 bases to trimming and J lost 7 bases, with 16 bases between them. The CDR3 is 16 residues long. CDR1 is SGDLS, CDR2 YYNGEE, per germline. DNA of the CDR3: TGTGCCAGCAGCGTAGGACACTCTTCCAGCAGTGAAAAACTGTTTTTT. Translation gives CASSVGHSSSSEKLFF.